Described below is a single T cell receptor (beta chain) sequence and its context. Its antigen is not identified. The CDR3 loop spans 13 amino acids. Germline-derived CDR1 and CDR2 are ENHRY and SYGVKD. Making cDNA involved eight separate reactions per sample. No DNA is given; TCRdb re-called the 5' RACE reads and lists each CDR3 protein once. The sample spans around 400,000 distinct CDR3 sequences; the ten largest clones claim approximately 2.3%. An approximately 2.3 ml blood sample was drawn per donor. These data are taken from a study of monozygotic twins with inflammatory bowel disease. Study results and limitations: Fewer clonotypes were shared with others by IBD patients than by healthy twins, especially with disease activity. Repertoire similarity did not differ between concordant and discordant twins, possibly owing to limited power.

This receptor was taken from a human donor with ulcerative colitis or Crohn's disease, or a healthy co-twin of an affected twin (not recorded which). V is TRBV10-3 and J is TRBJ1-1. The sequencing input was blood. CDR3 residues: CATSRDINTEAFF.